The rows below give T cell receptor beta chains drawn from one sample of a study of cytomegalovirus exposure and HLA in healthy donors. TCRdb keeps only in-frame clones here, not all; method: immunoSEQ multiplex PCR. Of about 140,000 clones in the sample, roughly 80% are singletons; the top ten hold around 10%. Sequences were obtained from PBMCs. All receptors derive from a woman in her 50s in good health and CMV-seropositive. Both conserved end residues are part of each CDR3. A D gene is named only where the DNA matches it firmly. A clone size is listed for some rows: how often the clone was seen (once, few, many), or a class if it is expanded.

TRBV30	TRBJ1-1	NA	NA	CAWSQPTGTGNTEAFF	TGTGCCTGGAGCCAACCCACAGGGACCGGGAACACTGAAGCTTTCTTT
TRBV18	TRBJ2-5	few	TRBD2	CASSLSGGPEETQYF	TGTGCCAGCTCACTTTCGGGGGGGCCAGAAGAGACCCAGTACTTC
TRBV6-1	TRBJ1-5	NA	TRBD1	CASSARQGRGSNQPQHF	TGTGCCAGCAGTGCCCGACAGGGAAGAGGAAGCAATCAGCCCCAGCATTTT
TRBV7-9	TRBJ2-2	NA	TRBD1	CASSSPGQGSTGELFF	TGTGCCAGCAGCTCGCCGGGACAGGGGTCCACCGGGGAGCTGTTTTTT
TRBV13	TRBJ2-5	NA	NA	CASRGQSEGETQYF	TGTGCCAGCAGGGGGCAGTCGGAGGGAGAGACCCAGTACTTC
TRBV9	TRBJ2-1	NA	TRBD2	CASSVVSGGMIRDEQFF	TGTGCCAGCAGCGTAGTGAGCGGGGGGATGATTAGGGATGAGCAGTTCTTC
TRBV19	TRBJ2-7	NA	TRBD2	CASSPSLAGGPYEQYF	TGTGCCAGTAGTCCCTCGTTAGCGGGGGGACCCTACGAGCAGTACTTC
TRBV7-3	TRBJ2-1	NA	NA	CASSFSGDNEQFF	TGTGCCAGCAGCTTTTCCGGGGACAATGAGCAGTTCTTC
TRBV10-3	TRBJ2-7	NA	NA	CAISDAGQQYF	TGTGCCATCAGTGATGCGGGACAGCAGTACTTC
TRBV7-9	TRBJ2-7	NA	TRBD2	CASTPAGVSYEQYF	TGTGCCAGCACGCCGGCGGGGGTTTCCTACGAGCAGTACTTC
TRBV30	TRBJ1-2	NA	NA	CAWRRDNTNYGYTF	TGTGCCTGGAGGCGCGACAATACTAACTATGGCTACACCTTC
TRBV29-1	TRBJ2-5	NA	NA	CSVGEETQYF	TGCAGCGTTGGAGAAGAGACCCAGTACTTC
TRBV7-9	TRBJ2-5	NA	NA	CASSTDLGETQYF	TGTGCCAGCAGCACTGACTTAGGCGAGACCCAGTACTTC